This T cell receptor (beta chain) originates from a study of PD-L1 blockade in urothelial cancer (dated by TCRdb to about 2017). At the level of the whole study: Therapy was started in the mid-2010s for all patients, and atezolizumab 1,200 mg was administered intravenously every 3 weeks. About 90% of the 29 patients were identified as males with urothelial cancer of bladder origin, and a prior smoking history was reported by 18 of 29 patients. An ECOG performance status of 0 or 1 was recorded for the patients, and 0 to 3 prior chemotherapy regimens had been received by the patients. Blood samples were analyzed 3 weeks after the start of treatment (second dose) and 6 weeks after the start of treatment. Blood samples yielded a median of about 150,000 T cells and tens of thousands of unique TCRs, with median clonality approximately 0.08. The study was an exploratory multi-omic analysis of somatic, immune and clinical correlates of response to PD-L1 blockade with atezolizumab in urothelial cancer. Pretreatment tumor samples, along with matched peripheral blood collected serially before and after atezolizumab treatment, underwent TCR sequencing. Durable clinical benefit meant progression-free survival longer than 6 months, and TCR features were also tested against progression-free and overall survival. In the same patients who had TCR sequencing, pretreatment tumors also underwent whole exome sequencing and RNA sequencing. Under 10 patients achieved durable clinical benefit and approximately 20 did not. Pretreatment blood TCR-seq was available for about 27 patients, at least one posttreatment blood collection was obtained for 25 or so patients, and tumor TCR-seq was available for 25 or so patients. What the research found in general, with its limitations: A pretreatment peripheral blood TCR clonality below the median was linked to improved progression-free and overall survival. Because the sample size was small (n of about 29) and many exploratory analyses were performed, the results are intended to be hypothesis-generating. Greater expansion of tumor-associated TCR clones in peripheral blood 3 weeks after the start of treatment was observed in patients with durable benefit (n ≈ 22, p = 0.022).

Points on this clone: No cognate antigen has been identified for it. Base qualities are not provided; no much larger clone lies one nucleotide away.

Ends trimmed: V by 0 bases, J by 2 bases; bases unmatched to a gene: 5. The CDR3 runs 15 amino acids, cysteine and phenylalanine included. Solely the CDR3 DNA is kept, with 45 bases framed from the first base. CDR1 and CDR2, looked up from the germline V gene (reference sequence), are GTSNPN and SVGIG. The time point label, read with the paper, signifies: pretreatment peripheral blood. A cohort of some 29 patients with locally advanced or metastatic urothelial carcinoma, treated at Memorial Sloan Kettering on a trial protocol, was included. Peripheral blood mononuclear cells were collected from each patient pretreatment and during treatment, giving between 1 and 8 total time points per patient. The Qiagen DNeasy Blood extraction kit was used to purify genomic DNA from total PBMCs and tumor samples. PBMCs were collected pretreatment and during treatment, and were isolated and stored as previously described.

Synthetic TCR analog templates were spiked into each PCR to estimate absolute template abundance from read counts. TCRbeta CDR3 regions were amplified from genomic DNA with bias-controlled V and J gene primers using the immunoSEQ assay. Sequencing of rearranged TCRbeta segments was done at approximately 20X coverage. For the original study's pipeline: Clustering was used to correct sequencing errors, and CDR3s were annotated against IMGT so that V, D and J genes could be assigned. Out-of-frame and stop-codon sequences were excluded, and only productive TCRbeta rearrangements were used in downstream analyses. To compute clonality, Shannon entropy was normalized by the log of the number of unique productive sequences and then subtracted from one. Fisher's exact test with Benjamini-Hochberg correction, at a threshold of adjusted p below 0.01, was used to find clones that differed between time points or between blood and tumor. TCRdb took over this immuneACCESS table, retaining in-frame rearrangements with V and J assigned. Such tables are incomplete; in checked studies, under half of the missing clones stem from an unresolved V gene, and the remainder is unexplained. That table gives V, J and clone size, and the DNA gave D and trimming. In all, the sample holds about 85,000 clones, and more than 75% of those were seen once. Of the sample, 14% falls within the top ten clones.

The sample in question was PBMCs, obtained around atezolizumab (anti-PD-L1) treatment. The chain is made from TRBV30 and TRBJ2-3; 7 bases in between match TRBD2. The sequence derives from a man aged 60-69 years with urothelial cancer. The DNA sequence follows: TGTGCCTGGAGTGTACTGGGACTACTCACAGATACGCAGTATTTT. The resulting protein is CAWSVLGLLTDTQYF. The reference TRBV30 and TRBJ2-3 proteins fill in what lies around the CDR3, so the full variable domain reads SQTIHQWPATLVQPVGSPLSLECTVEGTSNPNLYWYRQAAGRGLQLLFYSVGIGQISSEVPQNLSASRPQDRQFILSSKKLLLSDSGFYLCAWSVLGLLTDTQYFGPGTRLTVL.